This T cell receptor beta chain comes out of a study of OX40 agonist ivuxolimab in advanced cancers. At the level of the study: Every 2 weeks, patients received ivuxolimab intravenously, dosed at 0.01 to 10 mg/kg.

Germline CDR1 LNHDA, CDR2 SQIVND (reference sequence). This CDR3 is 12 amino acids long. Repertoires were generated with immunoSEQ multiplex PCR, while TCRdb's copy carries only in-frame clones and drops some. This table holds approximately 46,000 clones, 70% to 80% found once. The TCR originated in an adult with an advanced solid tumor such as melanoma, head and neck, liver or kidney cancer. The material sequenced was CD4+ or CD8+ T cells sorted from blood, taken in a trial of the OX40 agonist ivuxolimab. The V gene is TRBV19, the J gene TRBJ1-1; D may be TRBD1 (5 bases). The CDR3 region is CVAPDRNTEAFF. CDR3 DNA sequence: TGTGTGGCCCCCGACAGGAACACTGAAGCTTTCTTT.